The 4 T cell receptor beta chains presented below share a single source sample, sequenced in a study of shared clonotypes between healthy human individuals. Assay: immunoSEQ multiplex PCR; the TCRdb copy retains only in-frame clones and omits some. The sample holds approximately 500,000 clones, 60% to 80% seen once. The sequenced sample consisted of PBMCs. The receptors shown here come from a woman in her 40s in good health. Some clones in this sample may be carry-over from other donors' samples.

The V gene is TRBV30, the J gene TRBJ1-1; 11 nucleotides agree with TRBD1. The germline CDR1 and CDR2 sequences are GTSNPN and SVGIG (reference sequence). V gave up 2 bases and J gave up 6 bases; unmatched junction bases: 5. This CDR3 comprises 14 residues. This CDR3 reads CAWSLDRGQPEAFF. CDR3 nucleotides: TGTGCCTGGAGTCTGGACAGGGGGCAGCCTGAAGCTTTCTTT. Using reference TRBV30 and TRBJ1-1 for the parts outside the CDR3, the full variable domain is SQTIHQWPATLVQPVGSPLSLECTVEGTSNPNLYWYRQAAGRGLQLLFYSVGIGQISSEVPQNLSASRPQDRQFILSSKKLLLSDSGFYLCAWSLDRGQPEAFFGQGTRLTVV.

The DNA of the CDR3 is TGTGCCTGGAACCAGAACTCCTACGAGCAGTACTTC. Its translation: CAWNQNSYEQYF. The chain joins TRBV30 to TRBJ2-7; no reliable D call. With 4 bases removed from V and 0 bases from J, the gap between germline ends came to 7 bases. This CDR3 comprises 12 residues. Germline V lookup: CDR1 GTSNPN, CDR2 SVGIG (reference sequence).

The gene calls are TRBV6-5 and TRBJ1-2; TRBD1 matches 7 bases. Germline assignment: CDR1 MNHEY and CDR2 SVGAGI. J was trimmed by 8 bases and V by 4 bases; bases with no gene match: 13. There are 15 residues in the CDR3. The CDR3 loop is CASSSPWSGQFGYTF. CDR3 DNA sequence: TGTGCCAGCAGTTCCCCTTGGTCGGGACAGTTCGGCTACACCTTC.

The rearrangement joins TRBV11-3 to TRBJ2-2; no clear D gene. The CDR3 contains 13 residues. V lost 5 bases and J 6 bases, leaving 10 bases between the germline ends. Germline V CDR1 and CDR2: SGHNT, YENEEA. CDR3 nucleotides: TGTGCCAGCAGCCTGGGAAGACCCGGGGAGCTGTTTTTT. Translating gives CASSLGRPGELFF. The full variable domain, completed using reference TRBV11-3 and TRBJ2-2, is EAGVVQSPRYKIIEKKQPVAFWCNPISGHNTLYWYLQNLGQGPELLIRYENEEAVDDSQLPKDRFSAERLKGVDSTLKIQPAELGDSAVYLCASSLGRPGELFFGEGSRLTVL.